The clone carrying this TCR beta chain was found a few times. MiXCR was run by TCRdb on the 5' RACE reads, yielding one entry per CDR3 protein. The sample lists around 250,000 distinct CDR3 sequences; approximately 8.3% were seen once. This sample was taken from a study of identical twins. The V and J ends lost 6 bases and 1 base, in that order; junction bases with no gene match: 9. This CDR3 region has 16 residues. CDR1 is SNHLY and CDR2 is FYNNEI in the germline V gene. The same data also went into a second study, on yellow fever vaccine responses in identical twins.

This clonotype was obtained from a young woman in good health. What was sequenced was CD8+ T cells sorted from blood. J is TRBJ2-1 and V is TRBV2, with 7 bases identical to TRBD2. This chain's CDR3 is CASRGRAGPSYNEQFF. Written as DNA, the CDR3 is TGTGCCAGCAGGGGAAGAGCGGGGCCTTCCTACAATGAGCAGTTCTTC.